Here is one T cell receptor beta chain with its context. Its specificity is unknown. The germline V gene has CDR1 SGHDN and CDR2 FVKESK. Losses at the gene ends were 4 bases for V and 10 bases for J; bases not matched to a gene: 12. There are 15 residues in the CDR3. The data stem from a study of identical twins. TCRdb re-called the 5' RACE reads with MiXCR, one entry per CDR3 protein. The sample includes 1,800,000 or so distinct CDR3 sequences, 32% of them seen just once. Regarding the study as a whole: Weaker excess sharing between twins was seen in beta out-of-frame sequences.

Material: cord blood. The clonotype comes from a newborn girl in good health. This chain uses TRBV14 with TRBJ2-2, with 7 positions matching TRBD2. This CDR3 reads CASSRTGGGYLELFF. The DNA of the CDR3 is TGTGCCAGCAGCCGAACAGGCGGGGGTTACTTGGAGCTGTTTTTT.